This TCR beta chain stems from a study of CD8+ T cells in alopecia areata. Note on this clone: Its specificity is unknown. In the same sample, other DNA sequences code for this CDR3.

Once RNA had been extracted, it was reverse transcribed into cDNA to act as the sequencing template. Clones were sequenced by immunoSEQ multiplex PCR, and TCRdb holds only the in-frame ones, with some missing. The table records roughly 210,000 clones, around 43% of them present only once. This CDR3 spans 13 amino acids. CDR1 and CDR2 (germline): SQVTM, ANQGSEA. Trimming removed 3 bases at V and 1 base at J, with 7 bases between. Treatment indicated: oral pan-JAK inhibitor, 5-10 mg twice daily. Study outcomes and limitations: Under tofacitinib, numerous expanded lesional clonotypes remained detectable in scalp and blood.

The starting material was CD4+ T cells sorted from blood, obtained at approximately week 36, from a patient treated with tofacitinib. The chain combines TRBV29-1 with TRBJ2-1; perhaps TRBD1 as D (6 bases). The receptor was isolated from a human donor with alopecia areata. The CDR3 coding sequence is TGCAGCGTTGACAGGGGATCCTACAATGAGCAGTTCTTC. Translation gives CSVDRGSYNEQFF.